These 17 T cell receptor beta chains share one sample of origin, sequenced in a study of blood T cell repertoires in COVID-19. Data came from immunoSEQ multiplex PCR; TCRdb stores just in-frame clones and leaves some out. Of around 93,000 clones in the sample, around 87% were seen once. Sequenced sample: peripheral blood. The receptors originated from a human donor in a cohort sampled during active COVID-19.

This sequence joins TRBV3-1 (or the pseudogene TRBV3-2) and TRBJ1-2; 7 nucleotides align to TRBD1. The CDR3 is 13 amino acids. Germline V gene sequence: CDR1 LGHDT, CDR2 YNNKEL (reference sequence). Unmatched junction bases numbered 0, after V lost 1 base and J lost 4 bases. The CDR3 protein is CASSQGQGYGYTF. For the CDR3, the DNA is TGTGCCAGCAGCCAAGGACAGGGCTATGGCTACACCTTC.

This clone showed up just a few times. The chain combines TRBV4-1 with TRBJ2-1; the D is unclear. The germline V gene has CDR1 MGHRA and CDR2 YSYEKL. Trimming left V 0 bases short and J 1 base short, with 7 bases between. This CDR3 has 15 residues. This CDR3 reads CASSQETLSYNEQFF. In DNA, the CDR3 is TGCGCCAGCAGCCAAGAAACTCTTTCCTACAATGAGCAGTTCTTC.

This chain links TRBV5-4 with TRBJ1-4, with 7 bases fitting TRBD1. Trimming took 4 bases from V and 4 from J; bases not matched to a gene: 10. Germline V gives CDR1 SGHNT, CDR2 YYREEE (reference sequence). The CDR3 runs 16 residues. In DNA, the CDR3 is TGTGCCAGCAGCCGTAGACAGGGACCCGATAATGAAAAACTGTTTTTT. Translating it yields CASSRRQGPDNEKLFF.

This rearrangement joins TRBV18 to TRBJ2-2; D is ambiguous. The CDR3 runs to 14 residues. V was cut by 6 bases and J by 7 bases, with 15 bases left in between. CDR1 is KGHSH and CDR2 is LQKENI in the germline V gene. The CDR3 region is CASSRMETDGELFF. CDR3 nucleotides: TGTGCCAGCTCGCGGATGGAGACGGACGGGGAGCTGTTTTTT.

This rearrangement joins TRBV7-2 to TRBJ2-1; a possible D gene is TRBD2 (6 bases). The CDR3 extends over 14 amino acids. The germline V and J ends were trimmed by 5 bases and 4 bases, with 12 bases remaining between them. Germline assignment: CDR1 SGHTA and CDR2 FQGNSA. CDR3 residues: CASSPTGLYNEQFF. The CDR3 DNA is TGTGCCAGCAGCCCCACAGGACTATACAATGAGCAGTTCTTC.

This chain connects TRBV20-1 to TRBJ1-2; no definite D call. V gave up 3 bases and J gave up 2 bases, with 16 bases separating them. The length of the CDR3 is 15 residues. Germline V gene lookup returns CDR1 DFQATT and CDR2 SNEGSKA (reference sequence). The CDR3 DNA follows: TGCAGTGCTAGTGAAGGAGGTTCCAAGAACTATGGCTACACCTTC. Translated, it gives CSASEGGSKNYGYTF.

The gene calls are TRBV29-1 and TRBJ2-1, with D possibly matching TRBD1 (6 bases). Per the germline V gene, CDR1 is SQVTM and CDR2 is ANQGSEA. The CDR3 length is 13 residues. The V end was cut by 3 bases, the J end by 6 bases, with 12 bases between. CDR3 in DNA: TGCAGCGTTGACTATATCAGGGGCAATGAGCAGTTCTTC. This codes for CSVDYIRGNEQFF.

The chain has TRBV6-5 and TRBJ2-7; D gene uncertain. V dropped 5 bases and J dropped 4 bases, with 12 bases sitting between them. The CDR3 loop spans 13 amino acids. Per germline, CDR1 MNHEY and CDR2 SVGAGI. This CDR3 is CASSHGWLYEQYF. Here the CDR3 DNA reads TGTGCCAGCAGTCACGGTTGGTTATACGAGCAGTACTTC.

This chain uses TRBV4-1 with TRBJ1-4, with 9 bases that match TRBD1. Germline CDR1 is MGHRA and CDR2 is YSYEKL. CDR3 length equals 16 residues. Trimming cost V 0 bases and J 7 bases; bases outside gene matches: 6. The CDR3: CASSQDLRTGAEKLFF. The CDR3 region has the DNA TGCGCCAGCAGCCAAGATCTTCGGACAGGGGCTGAAAAACTGTTTTTT.

The rearrangement links TRBV19 to TRBJ2-7, with 10 bases that match TRBD1. Germline CDR1 and CDR2: LNHDA and SQIVND (reference sequence). V shed 6 bases and J 2 bases; nucleotides not matched to a gene: 4. CDR3 size: 14 residues. CDR3 loop: CASSQDRGPYEQYF. DNA of the CDR3: TGTGCCAGTAGCCAAGACAGGGGGCCCTACGAGCAGTACTTC.

The chain has TRBV29-1 and TRBJ1-1; 8 bases line up with TRBD1. Germline CDR1 is SQVTM and CDR2 is ANQGSEA. V was clipped by 1 base and J by 5 bases; unmatched bases: 9. The CDR3 extends over 15 amino acids. CDR3 protein: CSVEVRGQVVTEAFF. The DNA of the CDR3 is TGCAGCGTTGAAGTCAGGGGACAGGTGGTTACTGAAGCTTTCTTT.

The gene calls are TRBV7-3 and TRBJ1-1, with D unresolved. There are 13 residues in the CDR3. Germline CDR1 SGHTA, CDR2 FQGTGA. The V end was cut by 4 bases, the J end by 1 base, with 7 bases between. The CDR3 loop reads CASSSNTNTEAFF. The CDR3 coding sequence is TGTGCCAGCAGCTCCAACACGAACACTGAAGCTTTCTTT.

This chain links TRBV28 with TRBJ2-2; D gene ambiguous. CDR3 length equals 14 residues. Germline V gene sequence: CDR1 MDHEN, CDR2 SYDVKM. V was trimmed by 7 bases and J by 2 bases, leaving 11 bases between them. The CDR3 DNA is TGTGCCAGCACTCTGAGGAGTAACACCGGGGAGCTGTTTTTT. It encodes CASTLRSNTGELFF.

This chain links TRBV20-1 with TRBJ1-2; perhaps TRBD1 as D (6 bases). CDR1 and CDR2 (germline): DFQATT, SNEGSKA (reference sequence). The CDR3 loop spans 11 amino acids. Trimming left V 3 bases short and J 4 bases short, with 6 bases between. The CDR3 sequence: CSARDSYGYTF. The CDR3 DNA follows: TGCAGTGCTAGGGACAGCTATGGCTACACCTTC.

The chain combines TRBV5-6 with TRBJ2-5, with D hard to call. The germline V gene has CDR1 SGHDT and CDR2 YYEEEE. There are 11 residues in the CDR3. V lost 2 bases, J lost 3 bases, and 2 bases lay in between. The CDR3 region is CASSFKETQYF. The DNA of the CDR3 is TGTGCCAGCAGCTTCAAAGAGACCCAGTACTTC.

J is TRBJ1-2 and V is TRBV29-1; 9 bases align to TRBD1. CDR3 size: 13 residues. From germline, CDR1 is SQVTM and CDR2 ANQGSEA. V lost 7 bases to trimming and J lost 6 bases; unmatched junction nucleotides: 9. The CDR3 loop is CSALPGQGDGYTF. The CDR3 DNA reads as TGCAGCGCACTCCCGGGACAGGGTGATGGCTACACCTTC. The complete variable domain, with remaining parts taken from reference TRBV29-1 and TRBJ1-2, reads SAVISQKPSRDICQRGTSLTIQCQVDSQVTMMFWYRQQPGQSLTLIATANQGSEATYESGFVIDKFPISRPNLTFSTLTVSNMSPEDSSIYLCSALPGQGDGYTFGSGTRLTVV.

This chain's CDR3 is CASSQAGVTQYF. As DNA, the CDR3 is TGTGCCAGCAGCCAAGCAGGGGTGACCCAGTACTTC. This sequence joins TRBV3-1 (or the pseudogene TRBV3-2) and TRBJ2-5; a possible D gene is TRBD1 (6 bases). CDR1 and CDR2 from the germline V gene are LGHDT and YNNKEL (reference sequence). Trimming took 1 base from V and 7 from J, leaving 7 bases between them. This CDR3 contains 12 residues.